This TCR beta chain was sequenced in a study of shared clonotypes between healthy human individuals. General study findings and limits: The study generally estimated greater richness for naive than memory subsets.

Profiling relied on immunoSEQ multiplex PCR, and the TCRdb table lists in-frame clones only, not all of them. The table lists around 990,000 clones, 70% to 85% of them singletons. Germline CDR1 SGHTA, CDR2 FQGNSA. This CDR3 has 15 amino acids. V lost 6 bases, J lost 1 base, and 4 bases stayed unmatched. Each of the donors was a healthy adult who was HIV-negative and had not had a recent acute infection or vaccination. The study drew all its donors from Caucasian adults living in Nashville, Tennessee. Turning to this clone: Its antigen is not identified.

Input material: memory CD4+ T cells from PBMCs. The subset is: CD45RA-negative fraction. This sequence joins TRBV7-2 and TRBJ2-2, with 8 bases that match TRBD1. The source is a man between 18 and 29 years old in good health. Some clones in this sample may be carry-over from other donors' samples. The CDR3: CASSFTGGNTGELFF. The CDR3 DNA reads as TGTGCCAGCAGTTTTACAGGGGGGAACACCGGGGAGCTGTTTTTT.